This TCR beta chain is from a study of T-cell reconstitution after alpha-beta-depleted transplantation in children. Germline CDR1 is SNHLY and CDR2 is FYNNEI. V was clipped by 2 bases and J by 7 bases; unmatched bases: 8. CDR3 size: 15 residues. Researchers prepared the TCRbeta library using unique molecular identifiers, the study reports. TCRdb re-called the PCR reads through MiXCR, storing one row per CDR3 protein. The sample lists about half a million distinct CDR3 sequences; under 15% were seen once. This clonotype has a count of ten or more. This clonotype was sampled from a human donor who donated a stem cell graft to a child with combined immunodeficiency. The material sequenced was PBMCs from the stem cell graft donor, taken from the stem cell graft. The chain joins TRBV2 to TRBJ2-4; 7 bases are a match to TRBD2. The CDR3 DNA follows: TGTGCCAGCAGTGAAATGGCGGGAGTTGGGAACATTCAGTACTTC. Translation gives CASSEMAGVGNIQYF.